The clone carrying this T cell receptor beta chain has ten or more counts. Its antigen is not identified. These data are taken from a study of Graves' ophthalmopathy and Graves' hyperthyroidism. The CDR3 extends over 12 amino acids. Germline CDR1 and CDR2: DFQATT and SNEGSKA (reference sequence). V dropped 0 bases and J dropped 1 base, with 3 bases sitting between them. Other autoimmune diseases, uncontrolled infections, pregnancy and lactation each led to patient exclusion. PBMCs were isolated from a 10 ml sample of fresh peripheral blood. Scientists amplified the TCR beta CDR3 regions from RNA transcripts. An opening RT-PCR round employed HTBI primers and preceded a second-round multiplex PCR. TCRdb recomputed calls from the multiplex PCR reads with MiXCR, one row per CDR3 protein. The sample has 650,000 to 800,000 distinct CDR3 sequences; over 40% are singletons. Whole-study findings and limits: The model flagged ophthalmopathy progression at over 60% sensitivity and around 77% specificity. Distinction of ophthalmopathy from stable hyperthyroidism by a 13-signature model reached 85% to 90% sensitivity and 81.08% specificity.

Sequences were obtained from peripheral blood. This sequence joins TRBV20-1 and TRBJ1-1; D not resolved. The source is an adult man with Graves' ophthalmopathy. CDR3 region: CSARDENTEAFF. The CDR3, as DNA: TGCAGTGCTAGAGATGAGAACACTGAAGCTTTCTTT.